The 9 T cell receptor beta chains reported below all come from one sample, sequenced in a study of T cell changes during pregnancy in multiple sclerosis. Generated by immunoSEQ multiplex PCR, the TCRdb table keeps only in-frame clones and is missing some. This repertoire shows about 23,000 clones, roughly 84% found once; its top ten account for roughly 7.7%. Sample: CD8+ T cells from peripheral blood mononuclear cells, taken after pregnancy. These receptors were collected from a female donor with multiple sclerosis, enrolled in a pregnancy study.

This sequence joins TRBV7-8 and TRBJ2-1; 9 bases match TRBD1. Germline V gives CDR1 SGHVS, CDR2 FQNEAQ. The ends lost 5 bases at V and 7 bases at J; junction bases unmatched: 6. CDR3 length: 14 amino acids. For the CDR3, the DNA is TGTGCCAGCAGCGTCGGGACAGGGAGAAATGAGCAGTTCTTC. As protein: CASSVGTGRNEQFF. The full variable domain, completed using reference TRBV7-8 and TRBJ2-1, is GAGVSQSPRYKVAKRGQDVALRCDPISGHVSLFWYQQALGQGPEFLTYFQNEAQLDKSGLPSDRFFAERPEGSVSTLKIQRTQQEDSAVYLCASSVGTGRNEQFFGPGTRLTVL.

The V call is TRBV12-2, the J call TRBJ2-7; TRBD2 is taken as the D call from the table, unchecked against the DNA. TRBV12-2 is described as a pseudogene. CDR3 length: 15 amino acids. Here the CDR3 reads CASRSLAEFSYEQYF. The CDR3 nucleotides are TGTGCAAGTCGCTCCTTAGCGGAATTCTCCTACGAGCAGTACTTC.

CDR3 sequence (DNA): TGTGCCAGCCGACCCGGGATAGCGAGCACAGATACGCAGTATTTT. Its protein is CASRPGIASTDTQYF. The chain carries TRBV2 and TRBJ2-3; D may be TRBD2 (5 bases). The CDR3 runs to 15 residues. Germline CDR1 SNHLY, CDR2 FYNNEI. Trimming removed 8 bases at V and 0 bases at J, with 15 bases between.

This clone was recorded once. This CDR3 reads CASSMGQLNTGELFF. The CDR3 region has the DNA TGCGCCAGCAGCATGGGACAGCTAAACACCGGGGAGCTGTTTTTT. The chain carries TRBV4-1 and TRBJ2-2, with 7 bases that match TRBD1. The V segment lost 5 bases and the J segment 2 bases; nucleotides outside the gene matches: 5. CDR1 and CDR2 (germline): MGHRA, YSYEKL. The CDR3 loop spans 15 amino acids.

The chain links TRBV27 to TRBJ2-7, with 7 bases fitting TRBD1. V shed 3 bases and J 3 bases; nucleotides not matched to a gene: 2. The CDR3 runs to 13 residues. Germline-derived CDR1 and CDR2 are MNHEY and SMNVEV (reference sequence). The CDR3 region has the DNA TGTGCCAGCAGTTTGGGACAGAACTACGAGCAGTACTTC. Residues: CASSLGQNYEQYF.

The chain couples TRBV7-9 to TRBJ2-7; D is perhaps TRBD1 (6 bases). V lost 2 bases and J lost 2, with 13 bases in between. Germline V lookup: CDR1 SEHNR, CDR2 FQNEAQ (reference sequence). This CDR3 is 15 amino acids long. Here the CDR3 DNA reads TGTGCCAGCAGCTTAATCAGCTCAGGGGCCTACGAGCAGTACTTC. This sequence encodes CASSLISSGAYEQYF. The full variable domain, its missing parts supplied by reference TRBV7-9 and TRBJ2-7, is DTGVSQNPRHKITKRGQNVTFRCDPISEHNRLYWYRQTLGQGPEFLTYFQNEAQLEKSRLLSDRFSAERPKGSFSTLEIQRTEQGDSAMYLCASSLISSGAYEQYFGPGTRLTVT.

The J gene is TRBJ2-7, the V gene TRBV6-8; D is perhaps TRBD2 (6 bases). The germline V and J ends were trimmed by 2 bases and 0 bases, with 20 bases remaining between them. The germline gives CDR1 MNHGY, CDR2 SAAAGT. The CDR3 extends over 18 amino acids. Here the CDR3 reads CASSYVFSASASSYEQYF. The CDR3, as DNA: TGTGCCAGCAGTTACGTCTTCTCTGCTAGCGCGAGCTCCTACGAGCAGTACTTC.

The gene calls are TRBV27 and TRBJ2-7; TRBD2 matches 7 bases. CDR3 length: 12 amino acids. Unmatched junction bases numbered 4, after V lost 9 bases and J lost 2 bases. Germline V gene lookup returns CDR1 MNHEY and CDR2 SMNVEV (reference sequence). The DNA for the CDR3 is TGTGCCAGTTCGGGGGGAGCCTACGAGCAGTACTTC. This translates into CASSGGAYEQYF.

The chain combines TRBV28 with TRBJ2-3; 9 bases map to TRBD1. The V segment lost 3 bases and the J segment 2 bases; nucleotides outside the gene matches: 12. Per germline, CDR1 MDHEN and CDR2 SYDVKM. The CDR3 loop spans 18 amino acids. The CDR3 nucleotides are TGTGCCAGCAGTTTGACAGGGGGTTCTCTTGTTAACACAGATACGCAGTATTTT. Encoded protein: CASSLTGGSLVNTDTQYF.